Described below is a single T cell receptor beta chain sequence and its context. Measured with immunoSEQ multiplex PCR; TCRdb has only the in-frame clones, and not every one. The sample gives roughly 59,000 clones, around 85% of which show up once; approximately 4.7% is in the top ten. The sample belongs to a study of technical replicates of blood from a handful of donors. Trimming at V came to 5 bases and at J to 6 bases, leaving 5 bases not matched to a gene. Germline loops: CDR1 SEHNR, CDR2 FQNEAQ (reference sequence). The CDR3 spans 13 residues. The chain recombines TRBV7-9 with TRBJ2-7; TRBD2 matches 9 bases. The sample taken for sequencing was PBMCs. The clonotype originates from a human donor in good health. Some clones in this sample may be carry-over from other donors' samples. CDR3 protein: CASSPSGDPEQYF. Here the CDR3 DNA reads TGTGCCAGCAGCCCTAGCGGGGACCCCGAGCAGTACTTC.